This T cell receptor beta chain derives from a study of T cells in Graves' hyperthyroidism and ophthalmopathy. This clonotype was seen ten or more times. Germline V lookup: CDR1 DFQATT, CDR2 SNEGSKA (reference sequence). CDR3 length: 14 residues. The V end lost 0 bases, the J end lost 7 bases, and 12 bases lay between the germline ends. The TCR beta CDR3 regions underwent amplification using RNA transcripts as the source. During a first-round RT-PCR of the TCR CDR3, the HTBI primer set was used. TCRdb reanalysed the multiplex PCR reads using MiXCR and keeps one entry per CDR3 protein. The sample has 540,000 or so distinct CDR3 sequences, 15% to 19% seen once.

The sequenced sample consisted of blood. The clonotype comes from a woman aged 25 to 39 with Graves' hyperthyroidism. The chain combines TRBV20-1 with TRBJ1-4; D may be TRBD1 (5 bases). CDR3 loop: CSARESGTGEKLFF. CDR3 sequence (DNA): TGCAGTGCTAGAGAATCTGGGACGGGTGAAAAACTGTTTTTT.